Below are 7 T cell receptor beta chains sequenced from a single sample in a study of patients and donors after allogeneic stem cell transplantation. MiXCR was run by TCRdb on the RT-PCR reads, yielding one entry per CDR3 protein. The sample shows 800,000 to 1,000,000 distinct CDR3 sequences, approximately 19% of them seen only once. Specimen: blood, either unsorted or a sorted T cell fraction (not recorded which). The receptors derive from a human donor who was either an allogeneic HSCT recipient or a stem cell or donor lymphocyte infusion donor (not recorded which). It is not recorded whose cells these are; they may come from a transplant donor.

The gene calls are TRBV12-3 or TRBV12-4 and TRBJ1-1, with D perhaps TRBD1 (5 bases). V shed 6 bases and J shed 10 bases, with 12 bases lying between them. This CDR3 spans 11 amino acids. The CDR3 sequence: CASSRDEGAFF. As DNA, the CDR3 is TGTGCCAGCAGCCGGGACGAGGGAGCTTTCTTT.

The V call is TRBV29-1, the J call TRBJ1-4; D is possibly TRBD1 (6 bases). Trimming took off 6 bases at V and 8 bases at J, with 7 bases between the two ends. The CDR3 spans 10 residues. Germline lookup yields CDR1 SQVTM and CDR2 ANQGSEA. The CDR3 reads CSVGQEKLFF. The DNA for the CDR3 is TGCAGCGTCGGACAGGAAAAACTGTTTTTT.

The rearrangement links TRBV11-2 to TRBJ2-7; no firm D call. Germline lookup yields CDR1 SGHAT and CDR2 FQNNGV. This CDR3 has 15 residues. V shed 1 base and J shed 5 bases, with 15 bases lying between them. CDR3 sequence reads: CASSLASLVGDEQYF. The CDR3 DNA is TGTGCCAGCAGCTTAGCTTCCTTGGTGGGCGACGAGCAGTACTTC.

CDR3 sequence reads: CASSLRPRVVGGYTF. The CDR3 nucleotides are TGTGCCAGCAGTTTACGTCCCAGGGTGGTGGGGGGCTACACCTTC. This chain connects TRBV12-3 or TRBV12-4 to TRBJ1-2; a possible D gene is TRBD1 (5 bases). V lost 2 bases, J lost 8 bases, and 18 bases lay in between. The CDR3 consists of 15 residues.

Details on this clonotype: Sequence at one end of the junction differs from germline and may be a read error. The chain recombines TRBV5-1 with TRBJ2-3; TRBD2 aligns across 8 bases. This CDR3 has 16 residues. CDR1 and CDR2 (germline): SGHRS, YFSETQ. The CDR3 is CASSLEPQRGSDTQNF. The CDR3 nucleotides read TGCGCCAGCAGCTTGGAGCCCCAGCGGGGGTCAGATACGCAGAATTTT.

The chain uses TRBV7-8 and TRBJ1-5; D is unclear. V was pared by 5 bases and J by 1 base, with 15 bases between. Germline V gene sequence: CDR1 SGHVS, CDR2 FQNEAQ. The CDR3 is 16 amino acids. CDR3 DNA sequence: TGTGCCAGCAGCCTCCAGACCCAGAGAAGCAATCAGCCCCAGCATTTT. It encodes CASSLQTQRSNQPQHF.

The J gene is TRBJ2-5, the V gene TRBV12-3 or TRBV12-4; 12 bases are a match to TRBD2. After removal of 4 bases from V and 2 bases from J, the junction contained 5 bases not matched to a gene. This CDR3 has 16 residues. CDR3 sequence: CASSSGLAGLQETQYF. CDR3 nucleotides: TGTGCCAGCAGTTCTGGACTAGCGGGACTACAAGAGACCCAGTACTTC.